The 5 T cell receptor beta chains presented below share a single source sample, sequenced in a study of beta chain features in type 1 diabetes. The study reverse transcribed the entire isolated RNA, so it sequenced expressed TCRB transcripts. Profiling relied on immunoSEQ multiplex PCR, and the TCRdb table lists in-frame clones only, not all of them. Of some 900,000 clones in the sample, roughly 17% were seen once. Sequenced: naive CD4+ T cells from blood. These receptors all come from a woman aged 18 to 35 in good health.

The V call is TRBV28, the J call TRBJ1-1; 8 bases align to TRBD1. The CDR3 runs to 14 residues. Germline V gives CDR1 MDHEN, CDR2 SYDVKM. Trimming at V came to 3 bases and at J to 6 bases, leaving 6 bases not matched to a gene. Here the CDR3 DNA reads TGTGCCAGCAGTTTTAAGGTACAGGGGGCTGAAGCTTTCTTT. Its translation is CASSFKVQGAEAFF.

The chain recombines TRBV5-1 with TRBJ1-1; D uncertain. Germline CDR1 and CDR2: SGHRS and YFSETQ. This CDR3 spans 13 amino acids. The V gene lost 4 bases and the J gene lost 3 bases, with 10 bases spanning the gap. CDR3 in amino acids: CASSQNPDTEAFF. The CDR3 DNA is TGCGCCAGCAGCCAAAACCCGGACACTGAAGCTTTCTTT.

V gene TRBV9 combines with J gene TRBJ2-5; D call uncertain. CDR3 length equals 14 residues. Trimming removed 2 bases at V and 6 bases at J, with 14 bases between. The germline gives CDR1 SGDLS, CDR2 YYNGEE. CDR3 region: CASSVISESKTQYF. CDR3 DNA: TGTGCCAGCAGCGTCATTAGTGAGTCTAAGACCCAGTACTTC.

Note on this clone: Other DNA sequences from this sample encode an identical CDR3 as well. The rearrangement joins TRBV18 to TRBJ2-3; D gene uncertain. Trimming shortened V by 0 bases and J by 0 bases, and 4 bases separated the two germline ends. Germline assignment: CDR1 KGHSH and CDR2 LQKENI. This CDR3 is built from 14 residues. The CDR3 reads CASSPPSSTDTQYF. The CDR3 DNA follows: TGTGCCAGCTCACCACCGTCTAGCACAGATACGCAGTATTTT.

As for this clone: Other DNA sequences of this sample code for an identical CDR3. The chain has TRBV2 and TRBJ1-2; D unclear. Germline CDR1 SNHLY, CDR2 FYNNEI. Between the trimmed V and J ends, which lost 3 bases and 1 base, there was a span of 6 bases. The CDR3 is 13 residues long. CDR3 sequence reads: CASSEEINYGYTF. CDR3 DNA: TGTGCCAGCAGTGAGGAAATTAACTATGGCTACACCTTC.